The subject of this entry is one T cell receptor beta chain. As yet, its antigen is unknown. The data were taken from a study of glioma-infiltrating T cells after dendritic cell vaccination. The wider study: Patients had newly diagnosed or recurrent glioblastoma and received dendritic cell vaccines. Broader study findings: Few patients contributed both blood and tumor specimens.

The V gene end was trimmed by 7 bases and the J gene end by 1 base; junction bases not matched to a gene: 13. This CDR3 is 16 amino acids long. CDR1 and CDR2 from the germline V gene are MRHNA and SNTAGT. Primers: 60 V beta forward and 13 J beta reverse. Sequencing was performed with immunoSEQ multiplex PCR; in TCRdb, only in-frame clones are kept and a portion is missing. The sample shows some 70,000 clones, around 86% of them seen only once. This TCR derives from a human donor with glioblastoma. This specimen consisted of blood, obtained before dendritic cell vaccination. V gene TRBV6-4 combines with J gene TRBJ2-7; 7 bases match TRBD2. The CDR3 is CASMGLIERGSYEQYF. In DNA, the CDR3 is TGTGCCAGCATGGGTCTAATTGAGCGGGGATCCTACGAGCAGTACTTC.